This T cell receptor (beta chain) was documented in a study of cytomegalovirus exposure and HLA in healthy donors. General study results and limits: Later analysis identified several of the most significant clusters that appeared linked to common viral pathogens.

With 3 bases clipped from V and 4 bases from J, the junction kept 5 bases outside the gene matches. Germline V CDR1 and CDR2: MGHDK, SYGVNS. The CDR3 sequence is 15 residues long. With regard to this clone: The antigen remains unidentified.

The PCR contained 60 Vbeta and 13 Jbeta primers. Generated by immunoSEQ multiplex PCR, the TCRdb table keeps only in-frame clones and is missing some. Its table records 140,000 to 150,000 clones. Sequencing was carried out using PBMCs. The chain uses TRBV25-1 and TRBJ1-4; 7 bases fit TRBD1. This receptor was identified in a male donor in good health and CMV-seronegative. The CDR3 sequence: CASSDPGQLNEKLFF. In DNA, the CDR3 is TGTGCCAGCAGTGACCCGGGACAGCTTAATGAAAAACTGTTTTTT.